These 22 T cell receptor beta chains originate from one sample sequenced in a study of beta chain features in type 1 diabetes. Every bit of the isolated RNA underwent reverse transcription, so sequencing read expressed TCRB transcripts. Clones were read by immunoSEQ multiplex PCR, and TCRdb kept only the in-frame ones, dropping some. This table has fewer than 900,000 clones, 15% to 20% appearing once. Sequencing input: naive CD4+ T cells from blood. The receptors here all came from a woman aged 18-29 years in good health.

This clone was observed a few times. CDR3 DNA: TGTGCCATCAGACCGGGACAGGGTAATTCACCCCTCCACTTT. Protein product: CAIRPGQGNSPLHF. This chain uses TRBV10-3 with TRBJ1-6, with TRBD1 identical over 9 bases. V lost 6 bases, J lost 6 bases, and 3 bases stayed unmatched. Per germline, CDR1 ENHRY and CDR2 SYGVKD. This CDR3 spans 14 amino acids.

The CDR3 protein is CASSESTGTGYEQYF. The CDR3 bases are TGTGCCAGCAGTGAGTCTACCGGGACAGGCTACGAGCAGTACTTC. The chain recombines TRBV6-1 with TRBJ2-7, with TRBD1 matching over 8 bases. Germline V gene data show CDR1 as MNHNS and CDR2 as SASEGT. The CDR3 is 15 amino acids. J was trimmed by 3 bases and V by 3 bases; bases with no gene match: 7.

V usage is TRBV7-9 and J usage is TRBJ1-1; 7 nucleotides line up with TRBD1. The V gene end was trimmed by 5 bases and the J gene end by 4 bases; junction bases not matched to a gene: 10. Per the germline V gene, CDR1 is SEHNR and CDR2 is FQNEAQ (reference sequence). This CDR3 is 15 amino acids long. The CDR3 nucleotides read TGTGCCAGCAGCCGAGCCAGGGGGTTGATCACTGAAGCTTTCTTT. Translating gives CASSRARGLITEAFF.

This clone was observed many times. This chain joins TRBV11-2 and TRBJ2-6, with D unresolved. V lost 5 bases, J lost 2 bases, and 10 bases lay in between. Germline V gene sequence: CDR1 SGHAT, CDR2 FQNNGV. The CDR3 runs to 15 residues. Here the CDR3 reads CASSPDTAGANVLTF. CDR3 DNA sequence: TGTGCCAGCAGCCCCGATACAGCTGGGGCCAACGTCCTGACTTTC.

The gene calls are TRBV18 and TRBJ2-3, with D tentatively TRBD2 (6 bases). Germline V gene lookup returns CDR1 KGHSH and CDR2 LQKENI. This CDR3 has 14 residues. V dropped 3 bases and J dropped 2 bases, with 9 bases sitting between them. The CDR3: CASSPGEDTDTQYF. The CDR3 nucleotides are TGTGCCAGCTCACCGGGGGAGGACACAGATACGCAGTATTTT.

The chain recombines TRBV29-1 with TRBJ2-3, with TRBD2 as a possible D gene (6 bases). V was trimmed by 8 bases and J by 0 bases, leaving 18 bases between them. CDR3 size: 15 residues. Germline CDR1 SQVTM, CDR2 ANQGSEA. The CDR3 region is CSTQGFSGSTDTQYF. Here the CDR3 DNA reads TGCAGCACACAAGGGTTCAGCGGGAGCACAGATACGCAGTATTTT.

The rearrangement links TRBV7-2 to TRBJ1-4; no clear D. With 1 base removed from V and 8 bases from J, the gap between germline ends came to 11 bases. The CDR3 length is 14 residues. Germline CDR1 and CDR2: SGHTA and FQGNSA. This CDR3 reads CASSLVGWQEKLFF. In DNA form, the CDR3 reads TGTGCCAGCAGCTTAGTCGGCTGGCAGGAAAAACTGTTTTTT.

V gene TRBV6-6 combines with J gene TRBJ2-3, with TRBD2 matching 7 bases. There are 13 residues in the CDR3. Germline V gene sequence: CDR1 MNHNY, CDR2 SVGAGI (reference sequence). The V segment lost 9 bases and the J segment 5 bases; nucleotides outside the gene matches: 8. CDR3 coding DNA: TGTGCCAGTAGTACTAGCGAAGGAGATACGCAGTATTTT. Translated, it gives CASSTSEGDTQYF.

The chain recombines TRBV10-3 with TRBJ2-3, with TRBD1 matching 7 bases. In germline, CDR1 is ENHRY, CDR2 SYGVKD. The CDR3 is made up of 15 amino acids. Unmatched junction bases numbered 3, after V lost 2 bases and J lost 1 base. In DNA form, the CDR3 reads TGTGCCATCAGTGAGCCTGGACAGGGCACAGATACGCAGTATTTT. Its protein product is CAISEPGQGTDTQYF.

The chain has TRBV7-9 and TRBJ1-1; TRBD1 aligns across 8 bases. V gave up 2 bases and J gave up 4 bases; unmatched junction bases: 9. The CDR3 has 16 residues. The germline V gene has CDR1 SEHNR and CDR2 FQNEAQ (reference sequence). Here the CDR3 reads CASSLTYDRGGTEAFF. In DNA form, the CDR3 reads TGTGCCAGCAGCTTAACATACGACAGGGGCGGCACTGAAGCTTTCTTT.

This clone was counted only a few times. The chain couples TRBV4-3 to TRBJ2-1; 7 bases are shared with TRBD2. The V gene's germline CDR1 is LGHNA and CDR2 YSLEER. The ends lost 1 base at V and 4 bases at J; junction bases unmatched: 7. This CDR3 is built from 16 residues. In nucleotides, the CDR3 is TGCGCCAGCAGCCAAGTAGGGAGGGGCTCATACAATGAGCAGTTCTTC. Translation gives CASSQVGRGSYNEQFF.

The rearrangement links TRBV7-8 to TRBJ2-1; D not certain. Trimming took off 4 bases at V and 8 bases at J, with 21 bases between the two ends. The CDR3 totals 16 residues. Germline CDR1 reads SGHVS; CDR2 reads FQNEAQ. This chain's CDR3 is CASSSARVPVKDEQFF. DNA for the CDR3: TGTGCCAGCAGCTCTGCAAGAGTCCCGGTTAAAGATGAGCAGTTCTTC.

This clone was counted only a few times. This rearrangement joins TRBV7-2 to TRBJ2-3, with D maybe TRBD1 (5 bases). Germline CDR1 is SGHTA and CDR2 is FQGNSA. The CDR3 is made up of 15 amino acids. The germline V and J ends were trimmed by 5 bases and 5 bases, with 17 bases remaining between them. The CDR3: CASSRTNTRGDTQYF. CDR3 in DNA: TGTGCCAGCAGCCGGACCAATACAAGGGGAGATACGCAGTATTTT.

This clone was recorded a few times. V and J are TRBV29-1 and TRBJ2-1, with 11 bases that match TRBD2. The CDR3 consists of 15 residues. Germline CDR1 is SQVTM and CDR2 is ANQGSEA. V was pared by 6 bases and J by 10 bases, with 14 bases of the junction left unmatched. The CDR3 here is CSVAPSTSGIGEQFF. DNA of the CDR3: TGCAGCGTGGCTCCTTCGACTAGCGGGATAGGGGAGCAGTTCTTC.

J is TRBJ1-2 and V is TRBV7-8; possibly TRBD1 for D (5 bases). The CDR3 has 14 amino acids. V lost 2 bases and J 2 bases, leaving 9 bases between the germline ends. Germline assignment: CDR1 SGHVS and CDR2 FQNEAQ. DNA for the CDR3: TGTGCCAGCAGCTTACAGGGCCGGAACTATGGCTACACCTTC. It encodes CASSLQGRNYGYTF.

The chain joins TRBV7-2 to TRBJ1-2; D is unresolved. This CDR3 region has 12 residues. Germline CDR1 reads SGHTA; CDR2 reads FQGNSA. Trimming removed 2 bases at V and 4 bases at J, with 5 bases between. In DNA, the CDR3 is TGTGCCAGCAGCTTAACCCGCTATGGCTACACCTTC. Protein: CASSLTRYGYTF.

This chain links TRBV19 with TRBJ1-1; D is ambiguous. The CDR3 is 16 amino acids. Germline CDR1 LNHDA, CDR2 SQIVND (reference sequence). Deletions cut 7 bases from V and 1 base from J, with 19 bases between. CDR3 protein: CASIKQVWTGNTEAFF. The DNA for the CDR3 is TGTGCCAGTATAAAGCAAGTGTGGACGGGGAACACTGAAGCTTTCTTT.

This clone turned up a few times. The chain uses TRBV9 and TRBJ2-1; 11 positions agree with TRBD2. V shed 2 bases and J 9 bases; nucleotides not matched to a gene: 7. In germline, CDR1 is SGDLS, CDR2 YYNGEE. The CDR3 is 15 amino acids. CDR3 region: CASSVATSGISEQFF. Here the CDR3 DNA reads TGTGCCAGCAGCGTGGCGACTAGCGGGATTTCTGAGCAGTTCTTC.

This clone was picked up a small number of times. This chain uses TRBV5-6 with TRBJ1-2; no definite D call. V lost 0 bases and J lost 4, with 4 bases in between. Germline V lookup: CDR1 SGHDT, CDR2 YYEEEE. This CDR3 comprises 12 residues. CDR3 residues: CASSLEAYGYTF. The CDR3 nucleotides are TGTGCCAGCAGCTTGGAGGCCTATGGCTACACCTTC.

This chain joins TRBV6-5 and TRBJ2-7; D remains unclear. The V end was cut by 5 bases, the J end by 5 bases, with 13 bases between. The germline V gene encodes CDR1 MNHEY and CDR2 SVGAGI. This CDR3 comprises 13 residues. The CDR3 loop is CASSNTEINEQYF. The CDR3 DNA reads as TGTGCCAGCAGTAACACAGAAATCAACGAGCAGTACTTC.

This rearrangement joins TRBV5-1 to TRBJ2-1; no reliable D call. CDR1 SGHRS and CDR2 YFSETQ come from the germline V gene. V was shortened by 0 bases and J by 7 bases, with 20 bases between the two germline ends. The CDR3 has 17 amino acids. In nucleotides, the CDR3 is TGCGCCAGCAGCTTGGTGGCCAACCTCCCTCGGGTGAATGAGCAGTTCTTC. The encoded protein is CASSLVANLPRVNEQFF.

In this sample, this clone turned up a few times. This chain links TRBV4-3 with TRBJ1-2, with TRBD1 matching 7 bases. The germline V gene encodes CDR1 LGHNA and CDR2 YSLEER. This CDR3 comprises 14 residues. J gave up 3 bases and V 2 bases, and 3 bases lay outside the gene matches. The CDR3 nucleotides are TGCGCCAGCAGCCAACTAACAGGGGACTATGGCTACACCTTC. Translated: CASSQLTGDYGYTF.